Listed here are 22 T cell receptor beta chains from one sample, sequenced in a study of low-dose radiotherapy and immunotherapy resistance in tumors. TRAV- and TRBV-specific primers were used for first-strand cDNA, which covered alpha and beta chains. It was with a constant-region primer and a V-primer adapter that TCRs were amplified over roughly 18 PCR cycles. TCRdb used MiXCR to reprocess the reads, holding one entry per CDR3 protein. The sample has 60,000 to 90,000 distinct CDR3 sequences; around 30% are singletons. Regarding time point: before trial treatment. The material was PBMCs, obtained before treatment. Every receptor here comes from a female donor with ovarian cancer.

The gene calls are TRBV28 and TRBJ1-2, with 8 bases matching TRBD1. The CDR3 length is 14 residues. Germline trimming cut 4 bases from V and 0 bases from J; bases unmatched to any gene: 1. Germline CDR1 reads MDHEN; CDR2 reads SYDVKM. CDR3 bases: TGTGCCAGCAGTTCGGGACAGGCTAACTATGGCTACACCTTC. Protein product: CASSSGQANYGYTF.

With respect to this clonotype: A much larger clone is a single base away; this may be a read error. V usage is TRBV7-2 and J usage is TRBJ2-1, with TRBD2 matching over 8 bases. V lost 1 base, J lost 2 bases, and 1 base stayed unmatched. CDR3 length equals 15 residues. CDR1 is SGHTA and CDR2 is FQGNSA in the germline V gene. This CDR3 is CASSLVGGAYNEQFF. The CDR3 DNA is TGTGCCAGCAGCTTAGTCGGGGGGGCCTACAATGAGCAGTTCTTC.

This clonotype was recorded a few times. The chain uses TRBV11-3 and TRBJ2-2; perhaps TRBD1 as D (5 bases). V was clipped by 3 bases and J by 2 bases, with 10 bases between them. The CDR3 extends over 15 amino acids. Germline CDR1 and CDR2: SGHNT and YENEEA. CDR3 nucleotides: TGTGCCAGCAGCTTTCAGGGCAGAAACACCGGGGAGCTGTTTTTT. Encoded protein: CASSFQGRNTGELFF.

The rearrangement uses TRBV14 and TRBJ1-2; D gene unclear. CDR3 size: 13 residues. CDR1 SGHDN and CDR2 FVKESK come from the germline V gene. Between the trimmed V and J ends, which lost 3 bases and 4 bases, there was a span of 9 bases. CDR3 in amino acids: CASSHDGSYGYTF. The CDR3 bases are TGTGCCAGCAGCCACGACGGCAGCTATGGCTACACCTTC. The full variable domain, its missing parts supplied by reference TRBV14 and TRBJ1-2, is EAGVTQFPSHSVIEKGQTVTLRCDPISGHDNLYWYRRVMGKEIKFLLHFVKESKQDESGMPNNRFLAERTGGTYSTLKVQPAELEDSGVYFCASSHDGSYGYTFGSGTRLTVV.

This clonotype showed up many times. The chain joins TRBV7-8 to TRBJ2-1; D could derive from TRBD1 or TRBD2 (5 bases each). Per germline, CDR1 SGHVS and CDR2 FQNEAQ. CDR3 length equals 15 residues. V was pared by 3 bases and J by 6 bases, with 15 bases between. As DNA, the CDR3 is TGTGCCAGCAGCTTGAGACGGGACCAAATCAATGAGCAGTTCTTC. It translates to CASSLRRDQINEQFF.

V is TRBV11-1 and J is TRBJ2-1; D not certain. V shed 5 bases and J shed 0 bases, with 11 bases lying between them. This CDR3 spans 15 amino acids. From germline, CDR1 is SGHAT and CDR2 FQDESV (reference sequence). For the CDR3, the DNA is TGTGCCAGCAGCCTCTCTGGTGCCTCCTACAATGAGCAGTTCTTC. Residues: CASSLSGASYNEQFF. The full variable domain, in which reference TRBV11-1 and TRBJ2-1 provide the parts outside the CDR3, is EAEVAQSPRYKITEKSQAVAFWCDPISGHATLYWYRQILGQGPELLVQFQDESVVDDSQLPKDRFSAERLKGVDSTLKIQPAELGDSAMYLCASSLSGASYNEQFFGPGTRLTVL.

The chain has TRBV20-1 and TRBJ1-3; 7 bases align to TRBD1. The CDR3 runs 13 residues. Germline CDR1 and CDR2: DFQATT and SNEGSKA (reference sequence). Trimming took 5 bases from V and 4 from J; bases not matched to a gene: 5. CDR3 loop: CSAPTGIGNTIYF. In nucleotides, the CDR3 is TGCAGTGCTCCGACAGGGATCGGAAACACCATATATTTT.

The J gene is TRBJ2-1, the V gene TRBV28, with 7 bases that match TRBD1. This CDR3 spans 15 amino acids. Germline CDR1 and CDR2: MDHEN and SYDVKM. V was pared by 5 bases and J by 2 bases, with 6 bases of the junction left unmatched. CDR3 residues: CASSPRDRPYNEQFF. The CDR3 DNA is TGTGCCAGCAGTCCCCGGGACAGACCCTACAATGAGCAGTTCTTC.

Of note for this clonotype: This is likely a read error, given that the CDR3 carries no conserved phenylalanine or tryptophan at its end. The V gene is TRBV11-1, the J gene TRBJ2-1; D uncertain. Germline lookup yields CDR1 SGHAT and CDR2 FQDESV (reference sequence). CDR3 length equals 11 residues. Trimming removed 3 bases at V and 5 bases at J, with 2 bases between. CDR3: CASSFNNEQFI. CDR3 DNA sequence: TGTGCCAGCAGCTTTAACAATGAGCAGTTCATC.

This clonotype was picked up many times. V usage is TRBV6-1 and J usage is TRBJ2-1, with 7 positions matching TRBD2. This CDR3 has 15 amino acids. The J segment lost 2 bases and the V segment lost 4 bases, leaving 5 bases of the junction unmatched. The germline V gene encodes CDR1 MNHNS and CDR2 SASEGT. The CDR3: CASSGASGTYNEQFF. Here the CDR3 DNA reads TGTGCCAGCAGTGGTGCTAGCGGCACCTACAATGAGCAGTTCTTC.

This clonotype was counted many times. The rearrangement uses TRBV28 and TRBJ2-2; 8 bases match TRBD2. This CDR3 spans 15 amino acids. V lost 8 bases, J lost 5 bases, and 10 bases stayed unmatched. The V gene's germline CDR1 is MDHEN and CDR2 SYDVKM. The CDR3 here is CASLRGGPRTGELFF. CDR3 coding DNA: TGTGCCAGCTTACGGGGGGGGCCTCGGACCGGGGAGCTGTTTTTT.

This clonotype has at least ten counts. This sequence joins TRBV7-8 and TRBJ1-1, with D perhaps matching TRBD1 (5 bases). V was pared by 3 bases and J by 7 bases, with 15 bases between. This CDR3 region has 14 residues. Germline V gives CDR1 SGHVS, CDR2 FQNEAQ. The CDR3 region has the DNA TGTGCCAGCAGCTTTTCCCAGGGCCTAGGTGAAGCTTTCTTT. Amino acid sequence: CASSFSQGLGEAFF. The whole variable domain, remainder taken from reference TRBV7-8 and TRBJ1-1, is GAGVSQSPRYKVAKRGQDVALRCDPISGHVSLFWYQQALGQGPEFLTYFQNEAQLDKSGLPSDRFFAERPEGSVSTLKIQRTQQEDSAVYLCASSFSQGLGEAFFGQGTRLTVV.

This chain uses TRBV18 with TRBJ2-1, with 10 nucleotides matching TRBD2. There are 19 residues in the CDR3. Trimming at V came to 0 bases and at J to 0 bases, leaving 8 bases not matched to a gene. The V gene's germline CDR1 is KGHSH and CDR2 LQKENI. CDR3 in amino acids: CASSPPLLAGAGSYNEQFF. CDR3 nucleotide sequence: TGTGCCAGCTCACCACCGTTGCTAGCGGGAGCTGGCTCCTACAATGAGCAGTTCTTC.

This clonotype was counted a few times. The rearrangement joins TRBV20-1 to TRBJ2-3; D might be TRBD1 or TRBD2, each matching 5 bases. The CDR3 covers 13 residues. Germline CDR1 and CDR2: DFQATT and SNEGSKA (reference sequence). Trimming stripped 3 bases from V and 5 bases from J, with 12 bases between. CDR3 nucleotide sequence: TGCAGTGCTAGTGCCGGGGCGCAAGATACGCAGTATTTT. Translated: CSASAGAQDTQYF.

Only a few counts were recorded for this clonotype. This likely reflects a read error, since a far larger clone is one base away. V is TRBV5-8 and J is TRBJ2-7; D gene uncertain. This CDR3 comprises 17 residues. Germline assignment: CDR1 SGHTS and CDR2 YDEGEE. Trimming cost V 3 bases and J 7 bases, with 26 bases left between them. This CDR3 is CASSWRSHVDSYNEQYF. CDR3 coding DNA: TGTGCCAGCAGCTGGCGGTCCCACGTCGACTCCTACAATGAGCAGTACTTC.

This clonotype was observed a handful of times. The genes are TRBV28 and TRBJ2-3, with TRBD2 matching 15 bases. Germline assignment: CDR1 MDHEN and CDR2 SYDVKM. The CDR3 loop spans 18 amino acids. J lost 5 bases, V lost 3 bases, and 9 bases had no gene match. The CDR3 DNA reads TGTGCCAGCAGTTTGCGGACTAGCGGGAGGGCCCAGGTAGATACGCAGTATTTT. Encoded protein: CASSLRTSGRAQVDTQYF. Full variable domain (missing parts from reference TRBV28 and TRBJ2-3): DVKVTQSSRYLVKRTGEKVFLECVQDMDHENMFWYRQDPGLGLRLIYFSYDVKMKEKGDIPEGYSVSREKKERFSLILESASTNQTSMYLCASSLRTSGRAQVDTQYFGPGTRLTVL.

As to this clonotype: It is likely a read error: a sequence one base away is far more abundant. The chain employs TRBV6-5 and TRBJ2-5; D possibly uses TRBD1 or TRBD2 (5 bases each). The CDR3 runs to 14 residues. V was trimmed by 6 bases and J by 5 bases, leaving 16 bases between them. The germline V gene encodes CDR1 MNHEY and CDR2 SVGAGI. The chain's CDR3 is CASRGVGVRETQYF. The CDR3 bases are TGTGCCAGCAGAGGCGTGGGGGTGCGGGAGACCCAGTACTTC.

In its sample, this clonotype was seen many times. V usage is TRBV7-2 and J usage is TRBJ1-5, with D possibly matching TRBD1 (5 bases). The CDR3 extends over 16 amino acids. Trimming cost V 5 bases and J 3 bases, with 17 bases left between them. The germline gives CDR1 SGHTA, CDR2 FQGNSA. The chain's CDR3 is CASSPLSPGNNQPQHF. The CDR3 region has the DNA TGTGCCAGCAGCCCCCTATCGCCAGGGAACAATCAGCCCCAGCATTTT.

The chain uses TRBV29-1 and TRBJ2-1, with 7 bases that match TRBD2. CDR1 is SQVTM and CDR2 is ANQGSEA in the germline V gene. The CDR3 has 13 amino acids. The junction had 3 bases not matched to a gene; V was cut back by 5 bases and J by 2 bases. The chain's CDR3 is CSVLLAPYNEQFF. The CDR3 DNA is TGCAGCGTTCTACTAGCGCCCTACAATGAGCAGTTCTTC.

This clonotype was recorded once. The CDR3 nucleotides read TGTGCCAGCAGTCCCACTATGAATAATTCACCCCTCCACTTT. Translating gives CASSPTMNNSPLHF. The chain is built from TRBV27 and TRBJ1-6; no definite D call. This CDR3 comprises 14 residues. The germline CDR1 and CDR2 sequences are MNHEY and SMNVEV (reference sequence). The V end lost 5 bases, the J end lost 5 bases, and 10 bases lay between the germline ends.

In its sample, this clonotype was seen many times. The DNA for the CDR3 is TGTGCCAGCAGTTACTTAAGCTCCCGAACGGGTGAGCAGTTCTTC. Amino acids: CASSYLSSRTGEQFF. J is TRBJ2-1 and V is TRBV6-2 or TRBV6-3; D is uncertain. Germline V gives CDR1 MNHEY, CDR2 SVGEGT. V lost 1 base to trimming and J lost 9 bases, with 16 bases between them. The CDR3 runs 15 residues.

Many counts were recorded for this clonotype. The chain has TRBV14 and TRBJ2-3; tentatively, D is TRBD1 (5 bases). This CDR3 contains 15 residues. Germline assignment: CDR1 SGHDN and CDR2 FVKESK. V was trimmed by 4 bases and J by 5 bases, leaving 16 bases between them. The CDR3: CASSPLLRGGDTQYF. In nucleotides, the CDR3 is TGTGCCAGCAGCCCTCTTTTAAGGGGTGGAGATACGCAGTATTTT.